This T cell receptor (beta chain) appears in the sequencing data of a study of T cell changes during pregnancy in multiple sclerosis. Using immunoSEQ multiplex PCR, the repertoire was profiled, and TCRdb retains in-frame clones only, with some absent. In the table there are about 42,000 clones, 80% to 90% of which are singletons. CDR1 SNHLY and CDR2 FYNNEI come from the germline V gene. V dropped 4 bases and J dropped 4; count of bases not matched to a gene: 9. This CDR3 has 16 amino acids. The chain joins TRBV2 to TRBJ1-4; 7 bases agree with TRBD1. Here the sequenced sample was CD4+ T cells from peripheral blood mononuclear cells, taken before pregnancy. This TCR came from a female donor with multiple sclerosis, enrolled in a pregnancy study. The CDR3, as DNA: TGTGCCAGCAGTGGGACCGGGACAGAAAATAATGAAAAACTGTTTTTT. It specifies CASSGTGTENNEKLFF.